One sample yielded the 14 T cell receptor beta chains listed below, sequenced in a study of breast tumors, draining lymph nodes, adjacent tissues. Samples came from axillary lymph nodes draining the breast cancer. One entry per CDR3 protein results from TCRdb running MiXCR on the multiplex PCR reads. The data show about 140,000 distinct CDR3 sequences, 32% seen once. Sequenced: axillary lymph node tissue. Every receptor here comes from a female donor with breast cancer. Some clones in this sample may be carry-over from other donors' samples.

This clonotype was observed at least ten times. The rearrangement links TRBV20-1 to TRBJ1-3, with D hard to call. V was shortened by 8 bases and J by 2 bases, with 7 bases between the two germline ends. CDR1 is DFQATT, CDR2 SNEGSKA, per germline (reference sequence). The CDR3 totals 11 residues. CDR3 region: CSLTAGNTIYF. In DNA, the CDR3 is TGCAGTCTCACAGCTGGAAACACCATATATTTT.

The DNA of the CDR3 is TGTGCCATCAGTGAGTCGATGGGGATAGGTGAAAAACTGTTTTTT. Protein: CAISESMGIGEKLFF. This rearrangement joins TRBV10-3 to TRBJ1-4, with no clear D. CDR1 is ENHRY and CDR2 is SYGVKD in the germline V gene. V lost 0 bases and J 7 bases, leaving 12 bases between the germline ends. CDR3 length: 15 amino acids.

This clonotype was picked up many times. The rearrangement links TRBV19 to TRBJ2-7; D possibly uses TRBD1 or TRBD2 (5 bases each). The germline V gene encodes CDR1 LNHDA and CDR2 SQIVND (reference sequence). The CDR3 sequence is 14 residues long. Between the trimmed V and J ends, which lost 6 bases and 2 bases, there was a span of 14 bases. The CDR3 DNA follows: TGTGCCAGTAGAGAGAGGGGAGCCACCTACGAGCAGTACTTC. Translated, it gives CASRERGATYEQYF.

The sample holds many counts of this clonotype. V usage is TRBV5-1 and J usage is TRBJ2-1; tentative D call: TRBD2 (7 bases). Trimming removed 4 bases from V and 0 bases from J, with 11 bases in between. Germline V CDR1 and CDR2: SGHRS, YFSETQ. The CDR3 totals 15 residues. CDR3 DNA sequence: TGCGCCAGCAGCAGGGGGGGGACCTCCTACAATGAGCAGTTCTTC. Translating gives CASSRGGTSYNEQFF.

This clonotype was observed at least ten times. The chain links TRBV20-1 to TRBJ2-3; D call uncertain. Germline V gives CDR1 DFQATT, CDR2 SNEGSKA (reference sequence). The CDR3 has 13 amino acids. V lost 4 bases and J 2 bases, leaving 10 bases between the germline ends. The CDR3 sequence is CSAIDSNTDTQYF. DNA for the CDR3: TGCAGTGCTATAGATAGTAACACAGATACGCAGTATTTT.

This chain connects TRBV5-1 to TRBJ2-7, with 8 bases lining up with TRBD1. The CDR3 loop spans 15 amino acids. V gave up 2 bases and J gave up 5 bases; unmatched junction bases: 9. Germline-derived CDR1 and CDR2 are SGHRS and YFSETQ. DNA of the CDR3: TGCGCCAGCAGCTTTATTTGGGACAGGCGAGACGAGCAGTACTTC. Protein: CASSFIWDRRDEQYF.

Comment on this clonotype: Being one base from a much bigger clone, this may be a read error. The chain carries TRBV11-2 and TRBJ2-5; D might be TRBD1 (5 bases). The CDR3 extends over 13 amino acids. V lost 5 bases and J 7 bases, leaving 14 bases between the germline ends. Per the germline V gene, CDR1 is SGHAT and CDR2 is FQNNGV. CDR3 in DNA: TGTGCCAGCAGCCGACAGAATGGGGCGACCCAGTACTTC. Encoded protein: CASSRQNGATQYF.

V is TRBV9 and J is TRBJ1-3, with 8 bases aligning to TRBD1. V shed 0 bases, J shed 8 bases, and the junction held 7 bases outside the gene matches. Germline values: CDR1 SGDLS, CDR2 YYNGEE. This CDR3 is 15 amino acids long. Here the CDR3 reads CASSVEQGVGYTIYF. CDR3 in DNA: TGTGCCAGCAGCGTAGAACAGGGGGTTGGCTACACCATATATTTT. Variable domain in full (rest from reference TRBV9 and TRBJ1-3): DSGVTQTPKHLITATGQRVTLRCSPRSGDLSVYWYQQSLDQGLQFLIQYYNGEERAKGNILERFSAQQFPDLHSELNLSSLELGDSALYFCASSVEQGVGYTIYFGEGSWLTVV.

This clonotype was recorded at least ten times. One end of the junction does not line up with germline, which may come from a read error. The J gene is TRBJ2-5, the V gene TRBV6-5; D is perhaps TRBD1 (6 bases). The CDR3 spans 16 residues. From germline, CDR1 is MNHEY and CDR2 SVGAGI. CDR3 DNA: TGTGCCAGCAGTCACTCGAACAGGGCGATGGGAGAGACCCAGTACTTC. It codes for CASSHSNRAMGETQYF.

The gene calls are TRBV10-1 and TRBJ2-3; no clear D gene. V lost 5 bases and J 0 bases, leaving 6 bases between the germline ends. Germline CDR1 is WNHNN and CDR2 is SYGVQD (reference sequence). The CDR3 runs 13 residues. Written as DNA, the CDR3 is TGCGCCAGCAGTCGGCGAAGCACAGATACGCAGTATTTT. Encoded protein: CASSRRSTDTQYF.

Comments on this clonotype: A clone one base away is much larger, so this may be a read error. The CDR3 DNA sequence: TGTGCCGGCAGCCGGGTAGGATCCACAGATACGCAGTATTTT. It yields the protein CAGSRVGSTDTQYF. This chain links TRBV6-2 or TRBV6-3 with TRBJ2-3; D call uncertain. This CDR3 spans 14 amino acids. Germline assignment: CDR1 MNHEY and CDR2 SVGEGT.

This clonotype was found once. Relative to the germline gene, one junction end is altered; a read error may explain this. The chain has TRBV10-3 and TRBJ1-5; 8 bases map to TRBD1. The CDR3 is made up of 14 amino acids. CDR1 ENHRY and CDR2 SYGVKD come from the germline V gene. The CDR3 here is CAISDTGGDQLQHF. The CDR3 coding sequence is TGTGCCATCAGTGATACAGGGGGTGATCAGCTCCAGCATTTT.

This clonotype has ten or more counts. The chain recombines TRBV20-1 with TRBJ2-1, with D perhaps matching TRBD1 or TRBD2 (5 bases each). Between the trimmed V and J ends, which lost 2 bases and 5 bases, there was a span of 16 bases. In germline, CDR1 is DFQATT, CDR2 SNEGSKA (reference sequence). This CDR3 is built from 15 residues. Written as DNA, the CDR3 is TGCAGTGCTAGAACCGGGACGTCGTCACACAATGAGCAGTTCTTC. This gives the protein CSARTGTSSHNEQFF.

This clonotype has a count of ten or more. The chain employs TRBV4-1 and TRBJ2-3; 9 bases map to TRBD2. Germline lookup yields CDR1 MGHRA and CDR2 YSYEKL. This CDR3 comprises 19 residues. J lost 2 bases, V lost 0 bases, and 12 bases had no gene match. Here the CDR3 reads CASSQDPPLTSGYTDTQYF. For the CDR3, the DNA is TGCGCCAGCAGCCAAGACCCACCCCTGACTAGCGGATACACAGATACGCAGTATTTT.